The clone carrying this T cell receptor (beta chain) was observed at least ten times. This specimen belongs to a study of neurological immune-mediated disorders. By 5'RACE with 10-nucleotide random UMIs, the cDNA was made. In each sequencing run, over 170 million TCR-beta sequences were generated from 15-18 subjects. TCRdb called the 5' RACE reads again in MiXCR, with one record for every CDR3 protein. The sample lists roughly 25,000 distinct CDR3 sequences; less than 15% were seen once. Time point: technical triplicate 1. There were some 900,000 CD4+ or CD8+ T cells used in the sorted libraries. The source is a female donor with HTLV-1-associated myelopathy (HAM/TSP). Sequences were obtained from CD4+ T cells from blood.

In DNA, the CDR3 is TGCAGTGCTGCACGGGGGGGCCGGGCCAAAAACATTCAGTACTTC. Translating gives CSAARGGRAKNIQYF. The rearrangement links TRBV20-1 to TRBJ2-4; 8 nucleotides line up with TRBD2. V trimming: 5 bases; J trimming: 1 base; junction bases outside the gene matches: 7. The CDR3 spans 15 residues. Looked up from germline, CDR1 is DFQATT and CDR2 is SNEGSKA (reference sequence).